These 22 T cell receptor beta chains were all obtained from the same sample, sequenced in a study of blood T cell repertoires in COVID-19. Here immunoSEQ multiplex PCR was the method, and the copy in TCRdb shows in-frame clones only, minus some. This table holds a few hundred thousand clones, more than 75% found once. Sequenced sample: PBMCs or T cells enriched from blood (not recorded which). Receptors originate from a woman aged 18-29 years who had recovered from COVID-19.

The CDR3: CASSSDTDSGNTIYF. Here the CDR3 DNA reads TGCGCCAGCAGCTCGGACACGGACTCTGGAAACACCATATATTTT. V is TRBV5-1 and J is TRBJ1-3; D might be TRBD1 (5 bases). Trimming took 3 bases from V and 0 from J, leaving 10 bases between them. The CDR3 loop spans 15 amino acids. Germline CDR1 is SGHRS and CDR2 is YFSETQ.

V usage is TRBV5-1 and J usage is TRBJ2-1; weak D call: TRBD1 (6 bases). Germline V gene sequence: CDR1 SGHRS, CDR2 YFSETQ. Trimming left V 7 bases short and J 0 bases short, with 11 bases between. The CDR3 loop spans 14 amino acids. The CDR3 loop is CASLGGASYNEQFF. The CDR3 DNA follows: TGCGCCAGCTTAGGGGGAGCCTCCTACAATGAGCAGTTCTTC.

The chain joins TRBV5-1 to TRBJ2-7; perhaps TRBD1 as D (6 bases). Germline CDR1 reads SGHRS; CDR2 reads YFSETQ. Deletions cut 5 bases from V and 1 base from J, with 13 bases between. This CDR3 contains 14 residues. This CDR3 reads CASSDQGLSYEQYF. Written as DNA, the CDR3 is TGCGCCAGCAGTGACCAGGGGCTGTCCTACGAGCAGTACTTC.

The rearrangement joins TRBV5-5 to TRBJ1-2; D not resolved. The CDR3 is made up of 14 amino acids. The germline V gene encodes CDR1 SGHKS and CDR2 YYEKEE (reference sequence). V dropped 2 bases and J dropped 2 bases, with 10 bases sitting between them. The CDR3 loop is CASSFVGSNYGYTF. The CDR3 DNA is TGTGCCAGCAGCTTTGTGGGCAGCAACTATGGCTACACCTTC.

This clone was recorded once. The chain carries TRBV19 and TRBJ1-1; TRBD1 might be the D (6 bases). The CDR3 spans 15 residues. Germline CDR1 reads LNHDA; CDR2 reads SQIVND (reference sequence). V was trimmed by 5 bases and J by 7 bases, leaving 20 bases between them. CDR3: CASSLQTGRGVEAFF. As DNA, the CDR3 is TGTGCCAGTAGTCTCCAAACAGGGAGGGGGGTTGAAGCTTTCTTT.

This clone was seen a single time. This chain connects TRBV5-5 to TRBJ1-3; D is perhaps TRBD1 (5 bases). This CDR3 is built from 15 residues. Germline loops: CDR1 SGHKS, CDR2 YYEKEE (reference sequence). V was trimmed by 6 bases and J by 3 bases, leaving 16 bases between them. CDR3 sequence reads: CASTRGDRGGNTIYF. In nucleotides, the CDR3 is TGTGCCAGCACCCGGGGGGACCGGGGTGGAAACACCATATATTTT.

The genes are TRBV6-4 and TRBJ2-7; 10 bases align to TRBD2. V dropped 5 bases and J dropped 2; count of bases not matched to a gene: 6. This CDR3 is 15 amino acids long. The germline gives CDR1 MRHNA, CDR2 SNTAGT. The CDR3 DNA follows: TGTGCCAGCAGTCCCGGACTAGCGGAGCCCTACGAGCAGTACTTC. Protein product: CASSPGLAEPYEQYF.

The chain combines TRBV29-1 with TRBJ2-3; 9 bases match TRBD1. V shed 6 bases and J 3 bases; nucleotides not matched to a gene: 10. Germline CDR1 and CDR2: SQVTM and ANQGSEA. The CDR3 consists of 15 residues. This chain's CDR3 is CSVLYRGHLTDTQYF. The CDR3 region has the DNA TGCAGCGTCCTGTACAGGGGGCACCTTACAGATACGCAGTATTTT.

This chain uses TRBV28 with TRBJ2-7; D possibly corresponds to TRBD2 (7 bases). The length of the CDR3 is 15 residues. V lost 6 bases, J lost 1 base, and 16 bases lay in between. The germline gives CDR1 MDHEN, CDR2 SYDVKM. The CDR3 is CASSPLGGGSYEQYF. Here the CDR3 DNA reads TGTGCCAGCAGCCCCTTAGGGGGAGGGTCCTACGAGCAGTACTTC.

The chain joins TRBV15 to TRBJ1-4; D unresolved. The V gene lost 1 base and the J gene lost 4 bases, with 7 bases spanning the gap. The germline gives CDR1 LNHNV, CDR2 YYDKDF (reference sequence). The CDR3 spans 14 residues. The CDR3 is CATSRVRSNEKLFF. The CDR3, as DNA: TGTGCCACCAGCAGAGTACGGAGTAATGAAAAACTGTTTTTT.

The chain uses TRBV27 and TRBJ2-2; 12 nucleotides agree with TRBD2. Germline-derived CDR1 and CDR2 are MNHEY and SMNVEV (reference sequence). The CDR3 extends over 17 amino acids. Trimming cost V 4 bases and J 1 base; bases outside gene matches: 4. The CDR3 nucleotides read TGTGCCAGCAGTTCACTAGCGGGGGGTGGGAACACCGGGGAGCTGTTTTTT. It translates to CASSSLAGGGNTGELFF.

The chain combines TRBV6-5 with TRBJ2-1, with D possibly TRBD1 on 5 matching bases. The CDR3 consists of 12 residues. With 6 bases removed from V and 6 bases from J, the gap between germline ends came to 9 bases. Germline CDR1 reads MNHEY; CDR2 reads SVGAGI. The CDR3 region has the DNA TGTGCCAGCAGAAGGGGTATCAATGAGCAGTTCTTC. Translation: CASRRGINEQFF.

The sample holds one count of this clone. This chain joins TRBV6-6 and TRBJ1-4; D may be TRBD1 (6 bases). The CDR3 extends over 15 amino acids. Trimming took 2 bases from V and 4 from J, leaving 11 bases between them. Germline assignment: CDR1 MNHNY and CDR2 SVGAGI (reference sequence). CDR3 sequence reads: CASSYTGQNNEKLFF. CDR3 coding DNA: TGTGCCAGCAGTTACACCGGACAGAATAATGAAAAACTGTTTTTT.

V usage is TRBV20-1 and J usage is TRBJ1-1, with D perhaps TRBD1 (5 bases). The CDR3 consists of 11 residues. V was cut by 0 bases and J by 10 bases, with 9 bases left in between. Per the germline V gene, CDR1 is DFQATT and CDR2 is SNEGSKA (reference sequence). CDR3 in DNA: TGCAGTGCTAGAGAAGGGGCTACAGCTTTCTTT. Protein sequence: CSAREGATAFF.

This chain connects TRBV2 to TRBJ1-2; D might be TRBD1 (5 bases). CDR1 and CDR2 (germline): SNHLY, FYNNEI. Trimming stripped 6 bases from V and 8 bases from J, with 16 bases between. The length of the CDR3 is 13 residues. The DNA for the CDR3 is TGTGCCAGCAGGGGGAGCGGGGCGCGGGGCTACACCTTC. This gives the protein CASRGSGARGYTF.

This clone was observed once. CDR3 region: CASDEQGYTNTGELFF. The CDR3 DNA reads as TGTGCCTCAGATGAACAGGGCTATACGAACACCGGGGAGCTGTTTTTT. The chain employs TRBV30 and TRBJ2-2; D is perhaps TRBD1 (6 bases). Germline loops: CDR1 GTSNPN, CDR2 SVGIG (reference sequence). V lost 7 bases and J lost 0, with 18 bases in between. CDR3 size: 16 residues.

The CDR3 reads CSVEKPGQTGNTIYF. The CDR3 nucleotides are TGCAGCGTCGAGAAACCAGGGCAAACTGGAAACACCATATATTTT. This rearrangement joins TRBV29-1 to TRBJ1-3; TRBD1 is a possible D gene (5 bases). The CDR3 has 15 residues. V was clipped by 6 bases and J by 2 bases, with 17 bases between them. The germline gives CDR1 SQVTM, CDR2 ANQGSEA.

This chain joins TRBV6-1 and TRBJ1-6; a possible D gene is TRBD1 (5 bases). Per germline, CDR1 MNHNS and CDR2 SASEGT. V was pared by 3 bases and J by 9 bases, with 12 bases between. This CDR3 has 14 residues. CDR3 coding DNA: TGTGCCAGCAGTGACAGGGACTCCAGTTCACCCCTCCACTTT. Translated, it gives CASSDRDSSSPLHF.

The chain couples TRBV18 to TRBJ2-3; possible D gene TRBD1, 5 bases. This CDR3 comprises 12 residues. CDR1 is KGHSH, CDR2 LQKENI, per germline. V shed 3 bases and J shed 6 bases, with 7 bases lying between them. CDR3 nucleotides: TGTGCCAGCTCACCCGACAGTGATACGCAGTATTTT. Encoded protein: CASSPDSDTQYF.

The rearrangement uses TRBV9 and TRBJ2-3; 7 bases map to TRBD2. Unmatched junction bases numbered 9, after V lost 0 bases and J lost 2 bases. The CDR3 sequence is 17 residues long. CDR1 and CDR2 (germline): SGDLS, YYNGEE. CDR3 nucleotides: TGTGCCAGCAGCGTAGGAGGAAAGCGGGGAGTCACAGATACGCAGTATTTT. It codes for CASSVGGKRGVTDTQYF. Using reference TRBV9 and TRBJ2-3 for the parts outside the CDR3, the full variable domain is DSGVTQTPKHLITATGQRVTLRCSPRSGDLSVYWYQQSLDQGLQFLIQYYNGEERAKGNILERFSAQQFPDLHSELNLSSLELGDSALYFCASSVGGKRGVTDTQYFGPGTRLTVL.

The rearrangement uses TRBV7-3 and TRBJ1-1; D remains ambiguous. Per germline, CDR1 SGHTA and CDR2 FQGTGA. This CDR3 spans 13 amino acids. Trimming stripped 1 base from V and 1 base from J, with 4 bases between. CDR3: CASSLNKNTEAFF. In nucleotides, the CDR3 is TGTGCCAGCAGCTTAAACAAGAACACTGAAGCTTTCTTT.

The DNA for the CDR3 is TGTGCCACCCTCCCTGGCCGGGACAGGGAGCGCTACACCTTC. Its translation: CATLPGRDRERYTF. This sequence joins TRBV24-1 and TRBJ1-2, with 9 positions matching TRBD1. CDR1 is KGHDR, CDR2 SFDVKD, per germline. The CDR3 runs 14 residues. Unmatched junction bases numbered 13, after V lost 9 bases and J lost 9 bases.